The 26 T cell receptor beta chains presented below share a single source sample, sequenced in a study of blood T cells in healthy people across ages. Then a second PCR, running roughly 7 to 11 cycles, was carried out with a sample-barcoded 5' primer and a J-beta primer mix. TCRdb fed the 5' RACE reads into MiXCR, producing one record per CDR3 protein. The sample shows roughly 1,500,000 distinct CDR3 sequences, about 31% of them seen only once. The specimen was blood. The receptor set was obtained from a woman in her thirties in good health.

This chain uses TRBV9 with TRBJ1-2, with 7 bases matching TRBD1. The trim removed 4 bases at V and 3 bases at J, leaving 9 bases unmatched. Germline CDR1 is SGDLS and CDR2 is YYNGEE. This CDR3 is built from 15 residues. The CDR3 reads CASSPRQGLYYGYTF. For the CDR3, the DNA is TGTGCCAGCAGCCCCCGACAGGGACTTTACTATGGCTACACCTTC.

The chain carries TRBV9 and TRBJ2-7; 11 nucleotides align to TRBD2. The CDR3 is 20 amino acids. V was clipped by 0 bases and J by 2 bases; unmatched bases: 16. Germline values: CDR1 SGDLS, CDR2 YYNGEE. Here the CDR3 reads CASSVVRMGTSGERAYEQYF. CDR3 in DNA: TGTGCCAGCAGCGTAGTAAGGATGGGGACTAGCGGCGAAAGGGCCTACGAGCAGTACTTC.

This clonotype was counted ten times or more. An end of the junction differs from the germline gene, which may be a read error. The rearrangement links TRBV5-1 to TRBJ1-1, with TRBD1 matching over 8 bases. The length of the CDR3 is 14 residues. Germline CDR1 SGHRS, CDR2 YFSETQ. DNA of the CDR3: TGTGCCAGCAGTGGGGGGACAGGGAACACTGAAGCTTTCTTT. Translation gives CASSGGTGNTEAFF.

This clonotype was observed a handful of times. V is TRBV5-1 and J is TRBJ2-1; D might be TRBD2 (6 bases). The CDR3 runs to 14 residues. Deletions cut 4 bases from V and 7 bases from J, with 15 bases between. CDR1 is SGHRS and CDR2 is YFSETQ in the germline V gene. The CDR3 sequence: CASSPRDSLNEQFF. The CDR3 bases are TGCGCCAGCAGCCCCCGGGACTCTCTGAATGAGCAGTTCTTC.

The chain uses TRBV7-6 and TRBJ2-5; D is undetermined. V lost 5 bases to trimming and J lost 5 bases, with 15 bases between them. This CDR3 has 14 residues. From germline, CDR1 is SGHVS and CDR2 FNYEAQ. The CDR3, as DNA: TGTGCCAGCAGCCCCCCGCCCCCACAGGAGACCCAGTACTTC. Its protein product is CASSPPPPQETQYF. Full variable domain (missing parts from reference TRBV7-6 and TRBJ2-5): GAGVSQSPRYKVTKRGQDVALRCDPISGHVSLYWYRQALGQGPEFLTYFNYEAQQDKSGLPNDRFSAERPEGSISTLTIQRTEQRDSAMYRCASSPPPPQETQYFGPGTRLLVL.

The rearrangement links TRBV20-1 to TRBJ1-1; TRBD1 matches at 8 bases. The CDR3 runs to 12 residues. V dropped 5 bases and J dropped 6; count of bases not matched to a gene: 5. Germline CDR1 DFQATT, CDR2 SNEGSKA (reference sequence). CDR3 DNA sequence: TGCAGTGCTCAGGACAGGGTACCTGAAGCTTTCTTT. It codes for CSAQDRVPEAFF.

In its sample, this clonotype was seen a few times. V is TRBV5-1 and J is TRBJ2-3; 12 bases line up with TRBD2. This CDR3 has 16 residues. The J segment lost 2 bases and the V segment lost 5 bases, leaving 6 bases of the junction unmatched. Per germline, CDR1 SGHRS and CDR2 YFSETQ. The CDR3 DNA follows: TGCGCCAGCAGTCGTGGACTAGCGGGACCCACAGATACGCAGTATTTT. Residues: CASSRGLAGPTDTQYF.

DNA for the CDR3: TGCAGTGCTTTAGGTTCTAGAGGGGGGGCAGATACGCAGTATTTT. Protein sequence: CSALGSRGGADTQYF. V and J are TRBV20-1 and TRBJ2-3; a possible D gene is TRBD2 (7 bases). Between the trimmed V and J ends, which lost 5 bases and 4 bases, there was a span of 19 bases. CDR1 is DFQATT and CDR2 is SNEGSKA in the germline V gene (reference sequence). The CDR3 runs 15 residues.

The rearrangement joins TRBV7-9 to TRBJ2-1; 7 positions agree with TRBD2. The CDR3 contains 15 residues. With 1 base clipped from V and 5 bases from J, the junction kept 5 bases outside the gene matches. Germline CDR1 and CDR2: SEHNR and FQNEAQ (reference sequence). CDR3 loop: CASSLVSSGHNEQFF. The CDR3 coding sequence is TGTGCCAGCAGCTTAGTTTCTAGCGGCCACAATGAGCAGTTCTTC.

V and J are TRBV20-1 and TRBJ1-2; TRBD1 matches at 7 bases. This CDR3 has 15 amino acids. With V trimmed by 6 bases and J by 4 bases, 14 bases remained unmatched. CDR1 and CDR2 from the germline V gene are DFQATT and SNEGSKA (reference sequence). The CDR3 region is CSAPPLTGFAYGYTF. The CDR3 DNA reads TGCAGTGCACCGCCTTTGACAGGGTTCGCCTATGGCTACACCTTC.

The V call is TRBV5-4, the J call TRBJ2-7; 7 bases fit TRBD1. Looked up from germline, CDR1 is SGHNT and CDR2 is YYREEE (reference sequence). Unmatched junction bases numbered 8, after V lost 4 bases and J lost 4 bases. This CDR3 spans 14 amino acids. The DNA for the CDR3 is TGTGCCAGCAGCGACTGGGGACAGTTATACGAGCAGTACTTC. Translated, it gives CASSDWGQLYEQYF.

The chain couples TRBV9 to TRBJ2-5; the D call may be TRBD1 or TRBD2 (6 bases each). The germline V and J ends were trimmed by 0 bases and 5 bases, with 17 bases remaining between them. This CDR3 region has 16 residues. The V gene's germline CDR1 is SGDLS and CDR2 YYNGEE. The CDR3: CASSVVGGGGTETQYF. Here the CDR3 DNA reads TGTGCCAGCAGCGTAGTGGGTGGAGGGGGTACTGAGACCCAGTACTTC.

This sequence joins TRBV10-3 and TRBJ1-2, with 8 nucleotides matching TRBD1. The CDR3 consists of 14 residues. CDR1 ENHRY and CDR2 SYGVKD come from the germline V gene. Germline trimming cut 6 bases from V and 4 bases from J; bases unmatched to any gene: 7. The CDR3 nucleotides read TGTGCCATCAGCCCGGACAGGGAAGGCTATGGCTACACCTTC. It encodes CAISPDREGYGYTF.

The V call is TRBV2, the J call TRBJ2-7, with 7 bases identical to TRBD1. Germline CDR1 is SNHLY and CDR2 is FYNNEI. Unmatched junction bases numbered 5, after V lost 3 bases and J lost 6 bases. There are 13 residues in the CDR3. The CDR3 DNA is TGTGCCAGCAGTGACAACAGGGGAATCGAGCAGTACTTC. Its translation is CASSDNRGIEQYF.

The rearrangement uses TRBV20-1 and TRBJ1-1; 9 nucleotides line up with TRBD1. Trimming at V came to 5 bases and at J to 4 bases, leaving 17 bases not matched to a gene. Germline values: CDR1 DFQATT, CDR2 SNEGSKA (reference sequence). The CDR3 is 17 residues long. This chain's CDR3 is CSAAGTGKNRRGTEAFF. CDR3 coding DNA: TGCAGTGCTGCCGGGACAGGGAAGAACCGTAGGGGCACTGAAGCTTTCTTT.

This chain connects TRBV2 to TRBJ2-3, with 7 nucleotides matching TRBD2. The V and J ends lost 6 bases and 6 bases, in that order; junction bases with no gene match: 12. This CDR3 has 15 residues. Germline CDR1 and CDR2: SNHLY and FYNNEI. The CDR3 sequence is CASSKERGFMDTQYF. CDR3 nucleotide sequence: TGTGCCAGCAGCAAGGAGCGGGGTTTTATGGATACGCAGTATTTT.

This clonotype showed up just once. An end of the junction differs from the germline gene, which may be a read error. The rearrangement links TRBV6-6 to TRBJ2-3, with D possibly TRBD2 on 6 matching bases. The CDR3 consists of 12 residues. CDR1 and CDR2 (germline): MNHNY, SVGAGI (reference sequence). CDR3 loop: CACSSGTDTQYF. The CDR3 nucleotides read TGTGCCTGCAGTAGCGGAACAGATACGCAGTATTTT.

This clonotype was picked up a small number of times. The V gene is TRBV7-8, the J gene TRBJ2-1; TRBD2 aligns across 9 bases. The CDR3 sequence is 19 residues long. The ends lost 1 base at V and 3 bases at J; junction bases unmatched: 13. Looked up from germline, CDR1 is SGHVS and CDR2 is FQNEAQ. The DNA for the CDR3 is TGTGCCAGCAGCTTAGGGGTTAGCGGGAGTTCATATGGCTACAATGAGCAGTTCTTC. Its translation: CASSLGVSGSSYGYNEQFF.

This clonotype was recorded a few times. The chain couples TRBV7-9 to TRBJ2-7; 14 nucleotides agree with TRBD2. In germline, CDR1 is SEHNR, CDR2 FQNEAQ (reference sequence). The ends lost 5 bases at V and 3 bases at J; junction bases unmatched: 12. The CDR3 is 18 amino acids. CDR3: CASSPGTSGGPSFYEQYF. The CDR3 DNA sequence: TGTGCCAGCAGCCCCGGGACTAGCGGGGGTCCCTCCTTCTACGAGCAGTACTTC. Based on the CDR3 plus reference TRBV7-9 and TRBJ2-7, the full variable domain is DTGVSQNPRHKITKRGQNVTFRCDPISEHNRLYWYRQTLGQGPEFLTYFQNEAQLEKSRLLSDRFSAERPKGSFSTLEIQRTEQGDSAMYLCASSPGTSGGPSFYEQYFGPGTRLTVT.

This clonotype has a handful of counts. This rearrangement joins TRBV20-1 to TRBJ2-3; 7 bases line up with TRBD2. Germline values: CDR1 DFQATT, CDR2 SNEGSKA (reference sequence). The V gene end was trimmed by 4 bases and the J gene end by 4 bases; junction bases not matched to a gene: 5. This CDR3 spans 13 amino acids. CDR3 sequence (DNA): TGCAGTGCTAATATCCGGGGGGCAGATACGCAGTATTTT. This sequence encodes CSANIRGADTQYF.

The J gene is TRBJ2-1, the V gene TRBV4-2, with TRBD2 matching over 10 bases. Germline V gene sequence: CDR1 LGHNA, CDR2 YNFKEQ. This CDR3 has 16 residues. Trimming cost V 3 bases and J 7 bases; bases outside gene matches: 9. The CDR3 protein is CASSQEASGGANEQFF. The CDR3 DNA sequence: TGTGCCAGCAGCCAGGAAGCGAGCGGGGGGGCGAATGAGCAGTTCTTC.

The V gene is TRBV20-1, the J gene TRBJ2-4, with D possibly being TRBD2 (6 bases). Per germline, CDR1 DFQATT and CDR2 SNEGSKA (reference sequence). CDR3 length equals 15 residues. V was cut by 0 bases and J by 1 base, with 10 bases left in between. The CDR3 sequence is CSARDLGGAKNIQYF. CDR3 nucleotides: TGCAGTGCTAGAGATTTGGGGGGTGCCAAAAACATTCAGTACTTC.

This clonotype was seen only a few times. The chain couples TRBV27 to TRBJ2-5; 10 bases agree with TRBD2. The J call is uncertain, as TRBJ2-7 better fits the DNA end. Germline CDR1 and CDR2: MNHEY and SMNVEV (reference sequence). This CDR3 has 15 amino acids. The chain's CDR3 is CASSLSSGGVYEQYF. The CDR3 region has the DNA TGTGCCAGCAGTTTATCCAGCGGGGGGGTCTACGAGCAGTACTTC.

Only a few counts were recorded for this clonotype. The rearrangement links TRBV7-2 to TRBJ1-1; D unresolved. CDR1 and CDR2 from the germline V gene are SGHTA and FQGNSA. V lost 3 bases to trimming and J lost 2 bases, with 10 bases between them. The CDR3 has 14 amino acids. CDR3 residues: CASSFTTHNTEAFF. For the CDR3, the DNA is TGTGCCAGCAGCTTTACCACTCATAACACTGAAGCTTTCTTT.

Remarks on this clonotype: One junction end does not reproduce the germline sequence, and a read error may be involved. CDR3: CSASVGTNCGYTF. CDR3 nucleotides: TGCAGTGCCTCCGTCGGGACGAACTGTGGCTACACCTTC. The V call is TRBV20-1, the J call TRBJ1-2; TRBD1 is a possible D gene (5 bases). CDR3 length: 13 residues. The germline V gene encodes CDR1 DFQATT and CDR2 SNEGSKA (reference sequence).

This clonotype was seen only a few times. V and J are TRBV5-1 and TRBJ1-5; D not resolved. Trimming removed 2 bases at V and 0 bases at J, with 15 bases between. The CDR3 runs 17 residues. Germline loops: CDR1 SGHRS, CDR2 YFSETQ. DNA of the CDR3: TGCGCCAGCAGCTTTATACTCGAGCCTCTTAGCAATCAGCCCCAGCATTTT. Translation: CASSFILEPLSNQPQHF.